These T cell receptor beta chains were read from a single sample in a study of shared clonotypes between healthy human individuals. Repertoires were generated with immunoSEQ multiplex PCR, while TCRdb's copy carries only in-frame clones and drops some. The table shows some 2.1 million clones, with 85% to 95% occurring only once. Sequences were obtained from naive CD8+ T cells sorted from blood. The receptors shown here come from a man between 18 and 29 years old in good health. Both conserved end residues are trimmed from each CDR3. D genes are given only for firm matches.

d_gene: TRBD2; v_gene: TRBV27; j_gene: TRBJ2-1; CDR3aa: ASSPSGGEDNEQF
d_gene: NA; v_gene: TRBV2; j_gene: TRBJ1-5; CDR3aa: ASSEGGFNQPQH
d_gene: NA; v_gene: TRBV10-2; j_gene: TRBJ1-2; CDR3aa: ASSESHPTYGYT
d_gene: NA; v_gene: TRBV7-2; j_gene: TRBJ2-7; CDR3aa: ASSFGTGLEQY
d_gene: NA; v_gene: TRBV7-9; j_gene: TRBJ1-3; CDR3aa: ASSPPGVTIY
d_gene: TRBD2; v_gene: TRBV7-2; j_gene: TRBJ2-1; CDR3aa: ASSLPLLAGVRDNEQF
d_gene: NA; v_gene: TRBV4-1; j_gene: TRBJ2-7; CDR3aa: ASSQRAGTAGGEQY
d_gene: NA; v_gene: TRBV6-5; j_gene: TRBJ2-3; CDR3aa: ASSYSMPDTDTQY
d_gene: TRBD1; v_gene: TRBV10-3; j_gene: TRBJ2-7; CDR3aa: AISDRDRTEQYEQY
d_gene: TRBD1; v_gene: TRBV27; j_gene: TRBJ2-7; CDR3aa: ASSIASAGTGTYEQY
d_gene: NA; v_gene: TRBV7-6; j_gene: TRBJ1-5; CDR3aa: ASSLEGGQEAQH
d_gene: NA; v_gene: TRBV4-1; j_gene: TRBJ2-5; CDR3aa: ASSQEPQGLGETQY
d_gene: NA; v_gene: TRBV5-6; j_gene: TRBJ2-1; CDR3aa: ASSVDTYNEQF
d_gene: NA; v_gene: TRBV4-1; j_gene: TRBJ2-5; CDR3aa: ASSQGGHEETQY
d_gene: TRBD1; v_gene: TRBV4-1; j_gene: TRBJ1-5; CDR3aa: ASSPQGTGAQPQH